This is a list of T cell receptor beta chains from one sample in a study of T cell repertoires in cytomegalovirus infection. TCRdb recomputed calls from the reads with MiXCR, one row per CDR3 protein. Here the sample spans hundreds of thousands of distinct CDR3 sequences, over 25% being singletons. These TCRs' antigens remain unknown. Specimen: cultured CD8+ T cells from PBMCs, collected from culture after CMV antigen stimulation. All receptors come from a human donor in good health (CMV status not recorded). Some clones in this sample may be carry-over from other donors' samples. The CDR3 runs from the conserved cysteine through the conserved F or W. A D gene is named only where the DNA matches it firmly. A clone size is listed for some rows: how often the clone was seen (once, few, many), or a class if it is expanded.

V: TRBV14; length: 11; D: -; J: TRBJ1-1; size: -; CDR3: CASRSGNEAFF
V: TRBV12-3/TRBV12-4; length: 14; D: -; J: TRBJ2-7; size: few; CDR3: CASSFLGSHYEQYF
V: TRBV29-1; length: 11; D: -; J: TRBJ1-2; size: few; CDR3: CSVDSGGGYTF
V: TRBV28; length: 17; D: -; J: TRBJ1-5; size: -; CDR3: CASSRTLGGRGNQPQHF
V: TRBV7-6; length: 15; D: TRBD2; J: TRBJ2-7; size: many; CDR3: CASSSYSGGTYEQYF
V: TRBV5-6; length: 16; D: -; J: TRBJ1-5; size: -; CDR3: CVSSRAYSGKGQPQHF
V: TRBV29-1; length: 13; D: -; J: TRBJ1-2; size: -; CDR3: CSAQGTGYYGYTF
V: TRBV27; length: 14; D: -; J: TRBJ1-2; size: -; CDR3: CASSLSSAGAGYTF
V: TRBV6-5; length: 15; D: -; J: TRBJ1-5; size: -; CDR3: CASSAQWSGDQPQHF
V: TRBV12-3/TRBV12-4; length: 10; D: -; J: TRBJ1-3; size: -; CDR3: CASSGDTIYF
V: TRBV15; length: 13; D: -; J: TRBJ1-1; size: few; CDR3: CATSGLRNTEAFF
V: TRBV7-9; length: 14; D: -; J: TRBJ1-2; size: -; CDR3: CASSLAREGYGYTF
V: TRBV20-1; length: 17; D: TRBD2; J: TRBJ2-5; size: -; CDR3: CSARDALTSGGSETQYF